The rows below give T cell receptor beta chains drawn from one sample of a study of beta chain features in type 1 diabetes. Libraries were prepared by immunoSEQ multiplex PCR; TCRdb keeps only in-frame clonotypes and omits some of them. This sample has 620,000 or so clones, with roughly a sixth found just once. Sample: naive CD4+ T cells from blood. The receptor set was obtained from a man between 18 and 29 years old in good health. Each CDR3 is given with its conserved first and last residue. Each record gives: D gene, clone size, J gene, V gene, CDR3 DNA, CDR3 protein. A D gene is named only where the DNA matches it firmly. Clone size is given for some rows only: seen once, a few or many times, or a class if the clone is expanded.

>.|few|TRBJ1-6|TRBV6-5
TGTGCCAGCAGTTACTCAGCAGATAATTCACCCCTCCACTTT
CASSYSADNSPLHF
>.|.|TRBJ1-6|TRBV7-6
TGTGCCAGCAGCCCCAGTGCCAATTCACCCCTCCACTTT
CASSPSANSPLHF
>.|.|TRBJ2-5|TRBV5-4
TGTGCCAGCAGCTGGAAAGGGGCAGGGGAGACCCAGTACTTC
CASSWKGAGETQYF
>TRBD1|.|TRBJ2-1|TRBV28
TGTGCCAGCATCCCGGGACAGGGGCCCCATGAGCAGTTCTTC
CASIPGQGPHEQFF
>.|few|TRBJ1-1|TRBV4-1
TGCGCCAGCAGCCAAGGGGTACAGGGCGGACCTAGGTTCACTGAAGCTTTCTTT
CASSQGVQGGPRFTEAFF
>TRBD2|.|TRBJ2-5|TRBV5-4
TGTGCCAGCAGCCCCGGGACTAGCGGGGGACAAGAGACCCAGTACTTC
CASSPGTSGGQETQYF
>.|few|TRBJ2-3|TRBV6-1
TGTGCCAGCAGTAGGATAGATACGCAGTATTTT
CASSRIDTQYF
>.|.|TRBJ2-7|TRBV7-3
TGTGCCAGCAGCTTCGGCCCAGGGAAAGGCGAGCAGTACTTC
CASSFGPGKGEQYF
>TRBD1|few|TRBJ2-3|TRBV28
TGTGCCAGCAGCTCCCAGGGGGCAGGTACAGATACGCAGTATTTT
CASSSQGAGTDTQYF
>.|.|TRBJ2-3|TRBV4-1
TGCGCCAGCAGCCAGGGCCAGGCGGGCACAGATACGCAGTATTTT
CASSQGQAGTDTQYF
>.|.|TRBJ2-3|TRBV7-6
TGTGCCAGCAGCCTACAGGGTCATACGCAGTATTTT
CASSLQGHTQYF